This T cell receptor (beta chain) was retrieved from a study of CD8 T cells in Susac syndrome. An amount of RNA that ranged from about 0.45 to 1 ug was reverse transcribed with random hexamers. TCRdb redid the calling of the immunoSEQ multiplex PCR reads with MiXCR, one entry per CDR3 protein. The sample contains about 130,000 distinct CDR3 sequences, nearly 95% of which appear only once. Losses at the gene ends were 5 bases for V and 0 bases for J; bases not matched to a gene: 13. This CDR3 has 17 amino acids. Looked up from germline, CDR1 is KGHSH and CDR2 is LQKENI. V usage is TRBV18 and J usage is TRBJ2-7; TRBD1 agrees at 7 bases. This TCR was sampled from a human donor in good health. The specimen was CD4+ T cells from PBMCs. The CDR3 is CASSKIKQGIGSYEQYF. Written as DNA, the CDR3 is TGTGCCAGCTCAAAGATAAAACAGGGGATCGGCTCCTACGAGCAGTACTTC.